A selection of T cell receptor beta chains follows, all from one sample in a study of cytomegalovirus exposure and HLA in healthy donors. Repertoires were generated with immunoSEQ multiplex PCR, while TCRdb's copy carries only in-frame clones and drops some. The repertoire consists of 240,000 or so clones, with 86% occurring once and the leading ten covering over 0.95%. Sequenced: PBMCs. Every receptor here comes from a woman aged 25 to 39 in good health and CMV-seropositive. Both conserved end residues are part of each CDR3. D genes are given only for firm matches. Expanded clones are given a class, and other clones once, few, many or no size at all.

j_gene: TRBJ2-7
abundance: once
v_gene: TRBV5-1
d_gene: TRBD1
CDR3aa: CASSLAPQGSYEQYF
CDR3nt: TGCGCCAGCAGCTTGGCCCCACAGGGGTCCTACGAGCAGTACTTC

j_gene: TRBJ1-3
abundance: -
v_gene: TRBV5-5
d_gene: TRBD1
CDR3aa: CASSLDRQGSFSGNTIYF
CDR3nt: TGTGCCAGCAGCTTGGACCGACAGGGGAGTTTTTCTGGAAACACCATATATTTT

j_gene: TRBJ1-2
abundance: -
v_gene: TRBV20-1
d_gene: -
CDR3aa: CSARKREGYTF
CDR3nt: TGCAGTGCTAGAAAGCGGGAGGGCTACACCTTC

j_gene: TRBJ1-1
abundance: -
v_gene: TRBV10-3
d_gene: TRBD1
CDR3aa: CAIRGPQGDPMNTEAFF
CDR3nt: TGTGCCATCAGAGGACCACAGGGGGACCCTATGAACACTGAAGCTTTCTTT

j_gene: TRBJ1-4
abundance: -
v_gene: TRBV27
d_gene: -
CDR3aa: CASSLRENEKLFF
CDR3nt: TGTGCCAGCAGTTTACGGGAGAATGAAAAACTGTTTTTT

j_gene: TRBJ2-7
abundance: -
v_gene: TRBV4-2
d_gene: TRBD1
CDR3aa: CASSQGRGPSSYEQYF
CDR3nt: TGTGCCAGCAGCCAAGGAAGGGGGCCGAGCTCCTACGAGCAGTACTTC

j_gene: TRBJ1-3
abundance: once
v_gene: TRBV28
d_gene: -
CDR3aa: CASSWRGVLLNTIYF
CDR3nt: TGTGCCAGCAGTTGGAGGGGAGTGTTGTTAAACACCATATATTTT

j_gene: TRBJ2-1
abundance: few
v_gene: TRBV11-2
d_gene: -
CDR3aa: CASSLRYEQFF
CDR3nt: TGTGCCAGCAGCTTGAGGTATGAGCAGTTCTTC

j_gene: TRBJ2-3
abundance: -
v_gene: TRBV4-1
d_gene: -
CDR3aa: CASSQVNLVSTDTQYF
CDR3nt: TGCGCCAGCAGCCAAGTCAATCTAGTAAGCACAGATACGCAGTATTTT

j_gene: TRBJ2-1
abundance: -
v_gene: TRBV29-1
d_gene: -
CDR3aa: CSVGVSSGQMYNEQFF
CDR3nt: TGCAGCGTTGGGGTCTCGAGCGGCCAAATGTACAATGAGCAGTTCTTC

j_gene: TRBJ1-2
abundance: -
v_gene: TRBV6-6
d_gene: -
CDR3aa: CASSYSLGGTNGYTF
CDR3nt: TGTGCCAGCAGTTACTCCCTGGGGGGGACGAATGGCTACACCTTC

j_gene: TRBJ2-7
abundance: -
v_gene: TRBV28
d_gene: TRBD2
CDR3aa: CASSPTSGSPYEQYF
CDR3nt: TGTGCCAGCAGTCCGACTAGCGGGAGCCCCTACGAGCAGTACTTC

j_gene: TRBJ2-7
abundance: -
v_gene: TRBV6-6
d_gene: -
CDR3aa: CASSSLGNPHEQYF
CDR3nt: TGTGCCAGCAGTTCCCTCGGGAATCCCCACGAGCAGTACTTC

j_gene: TRBJ1-5
abundance: -
v_gene: TRBV28
d_gene: TRBD1
CDR3aa: CASTIRGESQPQHF
CDR3nt: TGTGCCAGCACCATCAGGGGGGAAAGTCAGCCCCAGCATTTT

j_gene: TRBJ1-5
abundance: -
v_gene: TRBV2
d_gene: -
CDR3aa: CASSEERDQPQHF
CDR3nt: TGTGCCAGCAGTGAAGAGCGGGATCAGCCCCAGCATTTT

j_gene: TRBJ1-5
abundance: -
v_gene: TRBV4-1
d_gene: -
CDR3aa: CASSQDREANQPQHF
CDR3nt: TGCGCCAGCAGCCAAGATAGAGAAGCCAATCAGCCCCAGCATTTT

j_gene: TRBJ2-1
abundance: -
v_gene: TRBV5-1
d_gene: -
CDR3aa: CASSPPQGSYNEQFF
CDR3nt: TGCGCCAGCAGCCCCCCGCAGGGTTCCTACAATGAGCAGTTCTTC

j_gene: TRBJ1-1
abundance: -
v_gene: TRBV5-1
d_gene: -
CDR3aa: CASGVYGGVPAEAFF
CDR3nt: TGCGCCAGCGGAGTATACGGGGGGGTTCCGGCTGAAGCTTTCTTT

j_gene: TRBJ2-7
abundance: -
v_gene: TRBV11-2
d_gene: -
CDR3aa: CASGPDRFGEQYF
CDR3nt: TGTGCCAGCGGCCCCGACAGGTTCGGGGAGCAGTACTTC

j_gene: TRBJ2-3
abundance: -
v_gene: TRBV10-3
d_gene: TRBD2
CDR3aa: CAIKPTSGRANTDTQYF
CDR3nt: TGTGCCATCAAGCCGACTAGCGGGAGGGCAAACACAGATACGCAGTATTTT

j_gene: TRBJ2-3
abundance: -
v_gene: TRBV11-3
d_gene: TRBD2
CDR3aa: CASSLSGRGILDTQYF
CDR3nt: TGTGCCAGCAGCTTGAGCGGGAGAGGAATTTTAGATACGCAGTATTTT

j_gene: TRBJ1-2
abundance: once
v_gene: TRBV19
d_gene: -
CDR3aa: CASSIDRRDYGYTF
CDR3nt: TGTGCCAGTAGTATAGATCGACGGGACTATGGCTACACCTTC

j_gene: TRBJ2-7
abundance: once
v_gene: TRBV6-1
d_gene: -
CDR3aa: CASSVAGNEQYF
CDR3nt: TGTGCCAGCAGTGTTGCAGGGAACGAGCAGTACTTC

j_gene: TRBJ2-1
abundance: -
v_gene: TRBV14
d_gene: TRBD2
CDR3aa: CASSQWASGYNEQFF
CDR3nt: TGTGCCAGCAGCCAATGGGCTAGCGGATACAATGAGCAGTTCTTC

j_gene: TRBJ2-2
abundance: -
v_gene: TRBV29-1
d_gene: -
CDR3aa: CSVVFSGGTGELFF
CDR3nt: TGCAGCGTTGTTTTTAGCGGAGGCACCGGGGAGCTGTTTTTT

j_gene: TRBJ2-7
abundance: -
v_gene: TRBV5-1
d_gene: TRBD2
CDR3aa: CASSLGALAGAYEQYF
CDR3nt: TGCGCCAGCAGCTTGGGGGCACTAGCGGGGGCCTACGAGCAGTACTTC